This is a list of T cell receptor beta chains from one sample in a study of T cells in Graves' hyperthyroidism and ophthalmopathy. A single record per CDR3 protein comes from TCRdb applying MiXCR to the multiplex PCR reads. This sample has 650,000 to 750,000 distinct CDR3 sequences, with approximately 15% found just once. Sequenced sample: blood. The origin of the receptors is a woman between 18 and 30 years old with Graves' hyperthyroidism. The CDR3 runs from the conserved cysteine through the conserved F or W. Each record gives: J gene, clone size, V gene, D gene, CDR3 DNA, CDR3 protein. A D gene is named only where the DNA matches it firmly. For some rows the clone size is stated as once, few or many, or as a class when expanded; others skip it.

J gene: TRBJ2-6
clone size: few
V gene: TRBV18
D gene: -
CDR3 DNA: TGTGCCAGCTCACAGGAGACAGGGACTTCTGGGGCCAACGTCCTGACTTTC
CDR3 protein: CASSQETGTSGANVLTF

J gene: TRBJ1-5
clone size: -
V gene: TRBV19
D gene: -
CDR3 DNA: TGTGCCAGTAGTATTCCGACAGCCTATAGCAATCAGCCCCAGCATTTT
CDR3 protein: CASSIPTAYSNQPQHF

J gene: TRBJ2-5
clone size: -
V gene: TRBV20-1
D gene: -
CDR3 DNA: TGCAGTGCTAGAGATTCAGGGCGCGAGATCCAGTACTTC
CDR3 protein: CSARDSGREIQYF

J gene: TRBJ2-1
clone size: -
V gene: TRBV20-1
D gene: -
CDR3 DNA: TGCAGTGCTAGCAATATTGGGATAGGCGGGCGCCGTGAGCAGTTCTTC
CDR3 protein: CSASNIGIGGRREQFF

J gene: TRBJ2-1
clone size: many
V gene: TRBV7-8
D gene: -
CDR3 DNA: TGTGCCAGCAGTTTGGTGGGGGCCTACAATGAGCAGTTCTTC
CDR3 protein: CASSLVGAYNEQFF

J gene: TRBJ2-1
clone size: many
V gene: TRBV24-1
D gene: TRBD2
CDR3 DNA: TGTGCCACCAGTGATCCGCGGACTAGCGGCTACAATGAGCAGTTCTTC
CDR3 protein: CATSDPRTSGYNEQFF

J gene: TRBJ2-1
clone size: -
V gene: TRBV11-2
D gene: TRBD2
CDR3 DNA: TGTGCCAGCAGCTCAGGACTAGCGGGAGGGCCGGCAGGGTATGAGCAGTTCTTC
CDR3 protein: CASSSGLAGGPAGYEQFF

J gene: TRBJ2-1
clone size: -
V gene: TRBV6-1
D gene: -
CDR3 DNA: TGTGCCAGCGAGAGGGGAAATGAGCAGTTCTTC
CDR3 protein: CASERGNEQFF

J gene: TRBJ2-6
clone size: -
V gene: TRBV7-9
D gene: -
CDR3 DNA: TGTGCCAGCAGCCCGGAGGGTCCAGGGGCCAACGTCCTGACTTTC
CDR3 protein: CASSPEGPGANVLTF

J gene: TRBJ1-6
clone size: -
V gene: TRBV12-3/TRBV12-4
D gene: -
CDR3 DNA: TGTGCCAGCAGCACCGTACAGGGAGCGGCTTCACCCCTCCACTTT
CDR3 protein: CASSTVQGAASPLHF

J gene: TRBJ2-7
clone size: -
V gene: TRBV20-1
D gene: -
CDR3 DNA: TGCAGTGCTAAGATTCCAGACTCCTACGAGCAGTACTTC
CDR3 protein: CSAKIPDSYEQYF

J gene: TRBJ1-1
clone size: few
V gene: TRBV19
D gene: -
CDR3 DNA: TGTGCCAGTAGTACAGGGATTTACACTGAAGCTTTCTTT
CDR3 protein: CASSTGIYTEAFF

J gene: TRBJ2-1
clone size: many
V gene: TRBV12-3/TRBV12-4
D gene: -
CDR3 DNA: TGTGCCAGCAGTCTCACAGGTCCTAACCCCAATGAGCAGTTCTTC
CDR3 protein: CASSLTGPNPNEQFF

J gene: TRBJ2-7
clone size: -
V gene: TRBV7-9
D gene: TRBD2
CDR3 DNA: TGTGCCAGCGGGACTAGCGGGAGGACGGGCTACGAGCAGTACTTC
CDR3 protein: CASGTSGRTGYEQYF

J gene: TRBJ1-1
clone size: -
V gene: TRBV7-3
D gene: TRBD1
CDR3 DNA: TGTGCCAGCAGCTTAACGGGGGGACAGGGCACTGAAGCTTTCTTT
CDR3 protein: CASSLTGGQGTEAFF

J gene: TRBJ1-5
clone size: many
V gene: TRBV28
D gene: -
CDR3 DNA: TGTGCCAGCACCCCGACAGGAAATCAGCCCCAGCATTTT
CDR3 protein: CASTPTGNQPQHF

J gene: TRBJ2-7
clone size: few
V gene: TRBV7-9
D gene: TRBD1
CDR3 DNA: TGTGCCAGCAGCCCGGGACAGGGAAACCCCTACGAGCAGTACTTC
CDR3 protein: CASSPGQGNPYEQYF

J gene: TRBJ2-1
clone size: many
V gene: TRBV2
D gene: TRBD2
CDR3 DNA: TGTGCCAGCAGTGAAAAATGGCTAGCGGCTTATGAGCAGTTCTTC
CDR3 protein: CASSEKWLAAYEQFF

J gene: TRBJ1-1
clone size: -
V gene: TRBV12-3/TRBV12-4
D gene: -
CDR3 DNA: TGTGCCAGCAGTATCTTAGGCCTGAACACTGAAGCTTTCTTT
CDR3 protein: CASSILGLNTEAFF

J gene: TRBJ1-1
clone size: few
V gene: TRBV6-5
D gene: -
CDR3 DNA: TGTGCCAGCAGTTACACCCCCAACACTGAAGCTTTCTTT
CDR3 protein: CASSYTPNTEAFF

J gene: TRBJ1-1
clone size: many
V gene: TRBV11-2
D gene: -
CDR3 DNA: TGTGCCAGAGCTCTATGGCAGGGACGGAAAAACACTGAAGCTTTCTTT
CDR3 protein: CARALWQGRKNTEAFF

J gene: TRBJ1-2
clone size: -
V gene: TRBV19
D gene: -
CDR3 DNA: TGTGCCAGTAGTATAGGCAGGGAGGACTATGGCTACACCTTC
CDR3 protein: CASSIGREDYGYTF

J gene: TRBJ1-2
clone size: -
V gene: TRBV5-5
D gene: TRBD1
CDR3 DNA: TGTGCCAGCAGCCGAGGTGGGACAGGGGGTAACTATGGCTACACCTTC
CDR3 protein: CASSRGGTGGNYGYTF

J gene: TRBJ2-3
clone size: many
V gene: TRBV7-8
D gene: TRBD2
CDR3 DNA: TGTGCCAGCAGCACCCGCCGAGCGGGAACAGATACGCAGTATTTT
CDR3 protein: CASSTRRAGTDTQYF

J gene: TRBJ1-2
clone size: few
V gene: TRBV28
D gene: -
CDR3 DNA: TGTGCCAGCAGTTTGGTTTCAGGTGGTATTGGCTACACCTTC
CDR3 protein: CASSLVSGGIGYTF

J gene: TRBJ2-7
clone size: few
V gene: TRBV6-1
D gene: TRBD2
CDR3 DNA: TGTGCCAGCAGTGAAGGGGGGGGACTTACTGATTCCTACGAGCAGTACTTC
CDR3 protein: CASSEGGGLTDSYEQYF

J gene: TRBJ2-7
clone size: many
V gene: TRBV28
D gene: -
CDR3 DNA: TGTGCCAGCCGGAGGTTCGGCTACGAGCAGTACTTC
CDR3 protein: CASRRFGYEQYF

J gene: TRBJ2-4
clone size: -
V gene: TRBV27
D gene: -
CDR3 DNA: TGTGCCAGCAAAGTGTTGGGTAGCGAAAACATTCAGTACTTC
CDR3 protein: CASKVLGSENIQYF

J gene: TRBJ2-1
clone size: many
V gene: TRBV7-3
D gene: TRBD2
CDR3 DNA: TGTGCCAGCAGCCCGAATAGCGGGAGAGTGTCCTACAATGAGCAGTTCTTC
CDR3 protein: CASSPNSGRVSYNEQFF

J gene: TRBJ2-3
clone size: -
V gene: TRBV19
D gene: TRBD2
CDR3 DNA: TGTGCCAGTACTTGGGGGAGGGCCGGCACAGATACGCAGTATTTT
CDR3 protein: CASTWGRAGTDTQYF

J gene: TRBJ1-6
clone size: many
V gene: TRBV20-1
D gene: TRBD1
CDR3 DNA: TGCAGTGCTAGAGATCTCCGGGGGACAGGATATTCACCCCTCCACTTT
CDR3 protein: CSARDLRGTGYSPLHF

J gene: TRBJ2-7
clone size: -
V gene: TRBV19
D gene: -
CDR3 DNA: TGTGCCAGTAGTATGGGGGGTTTCCCCTCCTACGAGCAGTACTTC
CDR3 protein: CASSMGGFPSYEQYF

J gene: TRBJ2-7
clone size: few
V gene: TRBV25-1
D gene: -
CDR3 DNA: TGTGCTGTTGGGGGGTATACCGGGTTCTCCTACGAGCAGTACTTC
CDR3 protein: CAVGGYTGFSYEQYF

J gene: TRBJ1-2
clone size: many
V gene: TRBV3-1
D gene: -
CDR3 DNA: TGTGCCAGCAGCCAATCTCCGGGACGGGGCTATGGCTACACCTTC
CDR3 protein: CASSQSPGRGYGYTF

J gene: TRBJ2-3
clone size: -
V gene: TRBV24-1
D gene: -
CDR3 DNA: TGTGCCACTTCCCGGGACACTAGCACAGATACGCAGTATTTT
CDR3 protein: CATSRDTSTDTQYF

J gene: TRBJ2-1
clone size: many
V gene: TRBV7-9
D gene: TRBD2
CDR3 DNA: TGTGCCAGCAGCTTTTCGGGACTAGCGGGAGATGAGCAGTTCTTC
CDR3 protein: CASSFSGLAGDEQFF

J gene: TRBJ2-3
clone size: once
V gene: TRBV9
D gene: -
CDR3 DNA: TGTGCCAGCAGCGTCACGGCCCTCACAGATACGCAGTATTTT
CDR3 protein: CASSVTALTDTQYF

J gene: TRBJ2-3
clone size: many
V gene: TRBV13
D gene: TRBD2
CDR3 DNA: TGTGCCAGCAGCTCTAGCGGGTTCCGCACAGATACGCAGTATTTT
CDR3 protein: CASSSSGFRTDTQYF

J gene: TRBJ2-1
clone size: many
V gene: TRBV12-3/TRBV12-4
D gene: -
CDR3 DNA: TGTGCCAGCAGTTTCCGAACGGGTAATTTTGAGCAGTTCTTC
CDR3 protein: CASSFRTGNFEQFF

J gene: TRBJ2-7
clone size: many
V gene: TRBV12-3/TRBV12-4
D gene: -
CDR3 DNA: TGTGCCAGCAGTCGGGCCATGATCCAGCAGTACTTC
CDR3 protein: CASSRAMIQQYF

J gene: TRBJ2-5
clone size: few
V gene: TRBV6-2/TRBV6-3
D gene: TRBD2
CDR3 DNA: TGTGCCAGCGGAGGCCTAGCGGGACCCCTTCAAGAGACCCAGTACTTC
CDR3 protein: CASGGLAGPLQETQYF

J gene: TRBJ1-2
clone size: -
V gene: TRBV4-1
D gene: -
CDR3 DNA: TGCGCCAGCAGCCAAGATCAATCCAGGGGCTACACCTTC
CDR3 protein: CASSQDQSRGYTF

J gene: TRBJ2-1
clone size: many
V gene: TRBV15
D gene: TRBD2
CDR3 DNA: TGTGCCACCAGAAAAACGAGACTAGCGGGAGCCTACAATGAGCAGTTCTTC
CDR3 protein: CATRKTRLAGAYNEQFF

J gene: TRBJ1-6
clone size: -
V gene: TRBV7-2
D gene: TRBD1
CDR3 DNA: TGTGCCAGCAGCTCGTGGACAGGGGGATATTCACCCCTCCACTTT
CDR3 protein: CASSSWTGGYSPLHF

J gene: TRBJ2-3
clone size: -
V gene: TRBV10-1
D gene: -
CDR3 DNA: TGCGCCAGCAGGATGCTAGGGCTTACAACCGCAGATACGCAGTATTTT
CDR3 protein: CASRMLGLTTADTQYF

J gene: TRBJ1-3
clone size: -
V gene: TRBV29-1
D gene: -
CDR3 DNA: TGCAGCGTTGCACAAGGATTCACAAACACCATATATTTT
CDR3 protein: CSVAQGFTNTIYF

J gene: TRBJ2-7
clone size: -
V gene: TRBV20-1
D gene: -
CDR3 DNA: TGCAGTGCTGGGGTGGGTCTCTCCTCCTACGAGCAGTACTTC
CDR3 protein: CSAGVGLSSYEQYF

J gene: TRBJ2-3
clone size: many
V gene: TRBV27
D gene: -
CDR3 DNA: TGTGCCAGCAGTCCCCTTCCAATAAAGGATGCGCAGTATTTT
CDR3 protein: CASSPLPIKDAQYF

J gene: TRBJ2-7
clone size: -
V gene: TRBV6-1
D gene: -
CDR3 DNA: TGTGCCATCAGTCTCCGGATCATCGGGACTTTAACCTACGAGCAGTACTTC
CDR3 protein: CAISLRIIGTLTYEQYF

J gene: TRBJ1-2
clone size: many
V gene: TRBV7-9
D gene: TRBD1
CDR3 DNA: TGTGCCAGCAGCCAAGGGGGACAGGGTAGAGGCTACACCTTC
CDR3 protein: CASSQGGQGRGYTF

J gene: TRBJ2-5
clone size: many
V gene: TRBV3-1
D gene: TRBD2
CDR3 DNA: TGTGCCAGCAGCCCCCTAGGGACTAGCGGGAGACAAGAGACCCAGTACTTC
CDR3 protein: CASSPLGTSGRQETQYF